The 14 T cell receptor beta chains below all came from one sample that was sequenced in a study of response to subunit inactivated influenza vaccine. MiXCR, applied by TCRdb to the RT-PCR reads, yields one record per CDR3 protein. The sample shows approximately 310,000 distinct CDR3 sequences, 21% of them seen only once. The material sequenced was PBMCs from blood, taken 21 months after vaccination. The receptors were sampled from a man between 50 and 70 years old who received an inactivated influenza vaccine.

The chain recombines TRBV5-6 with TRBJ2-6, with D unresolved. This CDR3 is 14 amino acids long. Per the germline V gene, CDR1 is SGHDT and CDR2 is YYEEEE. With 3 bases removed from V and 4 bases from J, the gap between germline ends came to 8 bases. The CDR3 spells CASSWDDGANVLTF. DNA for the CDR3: TGTGCCAGCAGCTGGGATGACGGGGCCAACGTCCTGACTTTC.

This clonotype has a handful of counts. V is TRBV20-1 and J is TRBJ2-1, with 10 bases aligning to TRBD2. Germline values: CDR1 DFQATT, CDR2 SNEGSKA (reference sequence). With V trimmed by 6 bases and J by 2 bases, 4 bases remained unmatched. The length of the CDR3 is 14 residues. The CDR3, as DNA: TGCAGTGCCCTCACTAGCGGGACCTACAATGAGCAGTTCTTC. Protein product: CSALTSGTYNEQFF.

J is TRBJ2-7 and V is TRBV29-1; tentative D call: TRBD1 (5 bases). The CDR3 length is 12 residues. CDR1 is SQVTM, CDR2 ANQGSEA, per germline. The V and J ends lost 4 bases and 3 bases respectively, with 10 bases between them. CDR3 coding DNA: TGCAGCGTTGGTGGGGCTGGCTACGAGCAGTACTTC. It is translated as CSVGGAGYEQYF.

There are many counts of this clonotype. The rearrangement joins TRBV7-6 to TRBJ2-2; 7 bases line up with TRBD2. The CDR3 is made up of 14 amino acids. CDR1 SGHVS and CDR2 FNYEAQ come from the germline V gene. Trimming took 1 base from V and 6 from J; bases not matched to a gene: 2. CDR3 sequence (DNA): TGTGCCAGCAGCTTAGAACTAGCGTCCGGGGAGCTGTTTTTT. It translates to CASSLELASGELFF.

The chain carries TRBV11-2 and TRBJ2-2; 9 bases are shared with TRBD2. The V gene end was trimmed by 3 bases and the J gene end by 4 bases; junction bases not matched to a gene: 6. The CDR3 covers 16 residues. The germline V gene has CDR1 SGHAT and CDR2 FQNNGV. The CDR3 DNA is TGTGCCAGCAGCTTGGTAGCGGGGGCGCTCACCGGGGAGCTGTTTTTT. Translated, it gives CASSLVAGALTGELFF.

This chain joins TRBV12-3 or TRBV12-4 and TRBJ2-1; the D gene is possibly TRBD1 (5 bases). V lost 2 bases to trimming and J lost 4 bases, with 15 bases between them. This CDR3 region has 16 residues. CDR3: CASSLYQGRAYNEQFF. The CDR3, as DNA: TGTGCCAGCAGTTTATACCAGGGTCGGGCGTACAATGAGCAGTTCTTC.

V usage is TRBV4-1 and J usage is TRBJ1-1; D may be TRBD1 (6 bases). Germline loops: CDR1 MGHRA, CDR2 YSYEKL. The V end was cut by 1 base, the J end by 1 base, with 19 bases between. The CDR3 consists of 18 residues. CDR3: CASSQAWFYTGKNTEAFF. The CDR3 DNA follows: TGCGCCAGCAGCCAAGCCTGGTTTTATACAGGGAAGAACACTGAAGCTTTCTTT.

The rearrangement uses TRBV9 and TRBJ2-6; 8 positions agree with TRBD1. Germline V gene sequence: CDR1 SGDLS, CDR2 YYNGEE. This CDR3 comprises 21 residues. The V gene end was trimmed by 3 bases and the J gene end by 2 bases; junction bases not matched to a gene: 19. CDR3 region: CASSAEGGPGDRGAGANVLTF. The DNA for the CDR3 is TGTGCCAGCAGCGCAGAAGGAGGACCGGGAGACAGGGGTGCTGGGGCCAACGTCCTGACTTTC.

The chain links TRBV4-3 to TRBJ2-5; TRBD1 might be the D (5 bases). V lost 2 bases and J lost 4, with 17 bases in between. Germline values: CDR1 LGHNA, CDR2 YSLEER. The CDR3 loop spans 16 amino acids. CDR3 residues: CASSQNQGSVGETQYF. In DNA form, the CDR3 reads TGCGCCAGCAGCCAAAATCAGGGTTCCGTCGGAGAGACCCAGTACTTC.

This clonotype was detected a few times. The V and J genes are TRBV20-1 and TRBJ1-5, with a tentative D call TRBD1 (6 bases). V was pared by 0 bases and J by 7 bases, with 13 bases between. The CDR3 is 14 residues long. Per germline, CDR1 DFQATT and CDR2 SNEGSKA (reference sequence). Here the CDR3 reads CSAREGGAQQPQHF. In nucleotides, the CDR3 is TGCAGTGCTAGAGAAGGGGGGGCCCAACAGCCCCAGCATTTT.

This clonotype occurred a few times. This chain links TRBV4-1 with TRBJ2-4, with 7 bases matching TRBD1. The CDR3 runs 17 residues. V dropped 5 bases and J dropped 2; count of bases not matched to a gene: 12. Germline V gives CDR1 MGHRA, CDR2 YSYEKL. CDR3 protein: CASSSEAWTGPKNIQYF. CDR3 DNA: TGCGCCAGCAGCTCTGAAGCCTGGACAGGCCCCAAAAACATTCAGTACTTC.

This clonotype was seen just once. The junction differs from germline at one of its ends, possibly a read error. This CDR3 reads CSASAGVGGHQPQRF. CDR3 coding DNA: TGCAGTGCGTCCGCGGGTGTGGGGGGCCACCAGCCCCAGCGTTTT. The V and J genes are TRBV20-1 and TRBJ1-5, with D perhaps TRBD1 (6 bases). Looked up from germline, CDR1 is DFQATT and CDR2 is SNEGSKA (reference sequence). This CDR3 has 15 residues.

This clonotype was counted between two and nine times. As DNA, the CDR3 is TGTGCCAGCAGCTCTGGGACAGGGTGGAATGAAAAACTGTTTTTT. The encoded protein is CASSSGTGWNEKLFF. The chain couples TRBV11-2 to TRBJ1-4, with 9 bases fitting TRBD1. The V segment lost 4 bases and the J segment 5 bases; nucleotides outside the gene matches: 5. Germline CDR1 and CDR2: SGHAT and FQNNGV. This CDR3 spans 15 amino acids.

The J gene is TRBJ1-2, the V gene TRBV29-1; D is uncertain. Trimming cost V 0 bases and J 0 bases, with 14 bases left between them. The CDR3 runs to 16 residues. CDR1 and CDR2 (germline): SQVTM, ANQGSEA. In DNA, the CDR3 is TGCAGCGTTGAAGATTGGATCGCGGATACTAACTATGGCTACACCTTC. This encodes CSVEDWIADTNYGYTF. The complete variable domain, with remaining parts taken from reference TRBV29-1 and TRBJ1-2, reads SAVISQKPSRDICQRGTSLTIQCQVDSQVTMMFWYRQQPGQSLTLIATANQGSEATYESGFVIDKFPISRPNLTFSTLTVSNMSPEDSSIYLCSVEDWIADTNYGYTFGSGTRLTVV.